This T cell receptor (beta chain) was sequenced for a study of OX40 agonist ivuxolimab in advanced cancers. General study results and limits: Mean expanded clone counts were higher in CD8+ than CD4+ T cells. The specificity for antigen of the expanded peripheral T cells was not determined.

For this clone: Antigen unknown.

V was clipped by 2 bases and J by 6 bases; unmatched bases: 14. The CDR3 is 17 residues long. Germline lookup yields CDR1 SGHTA and CDR2 FQGNSA. Method: immunoSEQ multiplex PCR; TCRdb's copy keeps in-frame clones and lacks some. Seen here are some 120,000 clones, around 93% observed once, and the top ten hold around 0.81%. The chain joins TRBV7-2 to TRBJ2-7, with 9 bases that match TRBD2. This TCR came from an adult with an advanced solid tumor such as melanoma, head and neck, liver or kidney cancer. The specimen comprised CD4+ or CD8+ T cells sorted from blood, sampled in a trial of the OX40 agonist ivuxolimab. As DNA, the CDR3 is TGTGCCAGCAGCTTACGGGCGGGAGGGGTCGCGGGGAGCGAGCAGTACTTC. Protein product: CASSLRAGGVAGSEQYF.